Sequencing of this TCR beta chain was carried out in a study of blood T cell repertoires in COVID-19. About the research overall: Acute and convalescent COVID-19 specimens originated in the United States, Italy and Spain. The cDNA or gDNA used as material had been derived from T cells, B-cell-depleted T cells, or PBMCs.

CDR1 and CDR2 (germline): MNHEY, SVGAGI. Trimming took 2 bases from V and 7 from J, leaving 15 bases between them. The CDR3 loop spans 15 amino acids. As handled by the study authors: Scientists estimated how many nucleated cells there were by amplifying reference gene primers. The data were produced by immunoSEQ multiplex PCR, yet TCRdb's version contains in-frame clones alone and is incomplete. V, J and clone size derive from that table, while D and trimming were established from the DNA sequence. This table holds 150,000 to 200,000 clones, roughly 85% found once. Sequencing was performed on peripheral blood. The genes are TRBV6-5 and TRBJ1-5; D gene ambiguous. The receptor's source is a woman between 65 and 79 years old with acute or convalescent COVID-19. The CDR3 loop is CASSYAPEAGQPQHF. The CDR3 nucleotides are TGTGCCAGCAGTTACGCCCCAGAAGCGGGACAGCCCCAGCATTTT.